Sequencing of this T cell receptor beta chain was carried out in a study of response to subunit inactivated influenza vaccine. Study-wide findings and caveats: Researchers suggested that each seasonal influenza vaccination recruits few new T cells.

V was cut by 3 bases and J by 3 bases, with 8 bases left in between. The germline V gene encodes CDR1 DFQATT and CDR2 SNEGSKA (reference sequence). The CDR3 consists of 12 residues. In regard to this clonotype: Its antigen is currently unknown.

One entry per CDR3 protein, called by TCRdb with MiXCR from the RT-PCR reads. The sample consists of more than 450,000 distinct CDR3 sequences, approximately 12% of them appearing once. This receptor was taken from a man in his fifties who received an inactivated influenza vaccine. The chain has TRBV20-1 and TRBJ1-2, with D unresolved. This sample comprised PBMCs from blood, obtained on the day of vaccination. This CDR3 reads CSARADYYGYTF. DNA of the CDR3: TGCAGTGCTAGGGCTGATTACTATGGCTACACCTTC.